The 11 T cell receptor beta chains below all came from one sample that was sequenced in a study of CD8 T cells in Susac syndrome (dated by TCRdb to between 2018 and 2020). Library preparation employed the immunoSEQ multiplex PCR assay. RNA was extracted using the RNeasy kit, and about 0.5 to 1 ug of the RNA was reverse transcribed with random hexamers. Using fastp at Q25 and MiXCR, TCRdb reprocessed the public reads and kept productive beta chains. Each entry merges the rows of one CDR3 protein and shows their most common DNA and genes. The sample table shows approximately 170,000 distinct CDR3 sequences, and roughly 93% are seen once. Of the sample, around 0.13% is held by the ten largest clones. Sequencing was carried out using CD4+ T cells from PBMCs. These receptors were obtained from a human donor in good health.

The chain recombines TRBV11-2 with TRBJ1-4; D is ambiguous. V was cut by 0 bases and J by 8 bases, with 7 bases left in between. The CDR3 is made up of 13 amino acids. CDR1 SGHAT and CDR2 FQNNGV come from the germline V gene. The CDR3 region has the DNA TGTGCCAGCAGCTTAGACCAAGAGGAAAAACTGTTTTTT. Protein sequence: CASSLDQEEKLFF.

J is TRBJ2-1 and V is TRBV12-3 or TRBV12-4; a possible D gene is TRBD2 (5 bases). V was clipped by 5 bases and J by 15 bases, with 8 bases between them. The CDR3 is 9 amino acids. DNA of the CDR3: TGTGCCAGCAGTCCCGGACTGTTCTTC. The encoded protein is CASSPGLFF.

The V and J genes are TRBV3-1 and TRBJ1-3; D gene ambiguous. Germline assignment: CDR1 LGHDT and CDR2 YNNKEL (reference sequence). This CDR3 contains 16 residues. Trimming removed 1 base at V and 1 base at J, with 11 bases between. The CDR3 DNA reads TGTGCCAGCAGCCAAGCTTCCCGGGGATCTGGAAACACCATATATTTT. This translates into CASSQASRGSGNTIYF.

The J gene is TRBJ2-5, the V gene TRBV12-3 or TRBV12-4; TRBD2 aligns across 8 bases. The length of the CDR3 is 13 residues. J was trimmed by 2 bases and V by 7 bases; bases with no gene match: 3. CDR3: CASNGGGQETQYF. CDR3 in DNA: TGTGCCAGCAACGGGGGGGGACAAGAGACCCAGTACTTC.

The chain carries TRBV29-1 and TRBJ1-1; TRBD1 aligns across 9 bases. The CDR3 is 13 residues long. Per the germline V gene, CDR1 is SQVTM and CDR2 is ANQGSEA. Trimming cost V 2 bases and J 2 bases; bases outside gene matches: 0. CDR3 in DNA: TGCAGCGTTGAAACAGGGGGCAACACTGAAGCTTTCTTT. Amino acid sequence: CSVETGGNTEAFF.

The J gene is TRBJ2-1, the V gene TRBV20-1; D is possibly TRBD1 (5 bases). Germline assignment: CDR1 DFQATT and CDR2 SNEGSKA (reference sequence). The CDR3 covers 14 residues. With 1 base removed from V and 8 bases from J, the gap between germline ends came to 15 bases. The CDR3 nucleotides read TGCAGTGCTAGAGGGGGTAGAACCAGGGATGAGCAGTTCTTC. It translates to CSARGGRTRDEQFF.

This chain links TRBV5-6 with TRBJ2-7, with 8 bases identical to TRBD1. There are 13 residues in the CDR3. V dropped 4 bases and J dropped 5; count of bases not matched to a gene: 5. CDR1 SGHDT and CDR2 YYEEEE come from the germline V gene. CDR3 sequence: CASSHLDRDEQYF. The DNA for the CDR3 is TGTGCCAGCAGCCATCTGGACAGGGACGAGCAGTACTTC.

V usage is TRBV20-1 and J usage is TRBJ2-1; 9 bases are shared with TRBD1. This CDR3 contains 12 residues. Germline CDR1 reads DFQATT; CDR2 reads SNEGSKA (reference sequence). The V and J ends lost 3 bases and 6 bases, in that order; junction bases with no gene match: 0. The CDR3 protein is CSARDRGNEQFF. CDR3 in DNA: TGCAGTGCTAGGGACAGGGGCAATGAGCAGTTCTTC.

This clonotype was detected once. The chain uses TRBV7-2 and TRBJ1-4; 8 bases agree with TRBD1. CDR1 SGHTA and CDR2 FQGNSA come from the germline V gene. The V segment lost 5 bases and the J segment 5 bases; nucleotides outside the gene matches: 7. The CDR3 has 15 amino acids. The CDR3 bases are TGTGCCAGCAGCCCTAGGACAGGGAGAAATGAAAAACTGTTTTTT. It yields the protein CASSPRTGRNEKLFF. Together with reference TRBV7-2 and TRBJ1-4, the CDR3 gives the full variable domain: GAGVSQSPSNKVTEKGKDVELRCDPISGHTALYWYRQSLGQGLEFLIYFQGNSAPDKSGLPSDRFSAERTGGSVSTLTIQRTQQEDSAVYLCASSPRTGRNEKLFFGSGTQLSVL.

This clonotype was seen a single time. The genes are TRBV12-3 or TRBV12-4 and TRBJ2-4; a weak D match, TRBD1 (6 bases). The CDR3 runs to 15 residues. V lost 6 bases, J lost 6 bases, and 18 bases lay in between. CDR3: CASSGTGFRGNIQYF. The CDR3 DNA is TGTGCCAGCAGCGGGACCGGCTTCAGGGGAAACATTCAGTACTTC.

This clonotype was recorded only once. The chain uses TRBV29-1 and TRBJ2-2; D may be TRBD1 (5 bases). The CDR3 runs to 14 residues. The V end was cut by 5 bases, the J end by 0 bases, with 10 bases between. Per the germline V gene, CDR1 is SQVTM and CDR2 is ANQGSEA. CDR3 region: CSVRQFANTGELFF. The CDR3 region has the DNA TGCAGCGTTCGACAGTTCGCGAACACCGGGGAGCTGTTTTTT.